These 32 T cell receptor beta chains originate from one sample sequenced in a study of Tregs in tolerant kidney transplant recipients. Recipients received nonmyeloablative bone marrow transplants from related graft donors, with transient mixed chimerism. Produced via immunoSEQ multiplex PCR; TCRdb's table is partial and in-frame only. The sample's table shows around 10,000 clones. The specimen was CD8+ T cells from blood (PBMCs), collected 24 months after the transplant. Every receptor here comes from a human patient who received a combined kidney and bone marrow transplant. Some of the T cells might come from the graft donor.

Notes on this clone: The read terminates 3 residues ahead of where the CDR3 ends, so the germline J gene completes it. This rearrangement joins TRBV27 to TRBJ1-1; D is possibly TRBD1 (5 bases). V lost 5 bases and J 0 bases, leaving 10 bases between the germline ends. The CDR3 contains 14 residues. CDR1 and CDR2 (germline): MNHEY, SMNVEV (reference sequence). The CDR3: CASSVGHLNTEAFF. Partial CDR3 DNA: TGTGCCAGCAGTGTCGGACACTTGAACACTGAA.

On this clone: Coverage ceases 3 residues before the CDR3 finishes, and the germline J gene fills in the end. The chain recombines TRBV2 with TRBJ2-3; a weak D match, TRBD1 (6 bases). CDR1 is SNHLY, CDR2 FYNNEI, per germline. Trimming took off 8 bases at V and 4 bases at J, with 16 bases between the two ends. The CDR3 is 14 amino acids. Incomplete CDR3 DNA: TGTGCCAGCGGGGCCAGGGGAAGTTCAGATACG. Protein: CASGARGSSDT. The CDR3, in full, reads CASGARGSSDTQYF.

A note on this clone: The read halts 3 residues ahead of the CDR3 end, with the missing end drawn from the germline J gene. V gene TRBV20-1 combines with J gene TRBJ2-3; 9 nucleotides agree with TRBD2. CDR1 and CDR2 (germline): DFQATT, SNEGSKA (reference sequence). The CDR3 sequence is 16 residues long. With 3 bases clipped from V and 5 bases from J, the junction kept 12 bases outside the gene matches. The CDR3 sequence is CSASELVAGGRDTQYF. Incomplete CDR3 DNA: TGCAGTGCTAGTGAGCTAGTCGCGGGAGGGCGAGATACG.

This clone is labeled medium-sized based on frequency. The read ends 3 residues early relative to the CDR3; the germline J gene fills the gap. The genes are TRBV29-1 and TRBJ2-3, with TRBD2 identical over 9 bases. CDR1 is SQVTM, CDR2 ANQGSEA, per germline. The ends lost 3 bases at V and 4 bases at J; junction bases unmatched: 11. This CDR3 is 16 amino acids long. The CDR3 DNA, read in part, is TGCAGCGTTGAGGCTCCGGGACTAGCATTTCCAGATACG. The encoded protein is CSVEAPGLAFPDT. The entire CDR3 is CSVEAPGLAFPDTQYF.

About this clone: The read terminates 3 residues ahead of where the CDR3 ends, so the germline J gene completes it. This sequence joins TRBV5-5 and TRBJ2-3; maybe TRBD1 (5 bases). V lost 0 bases, J lost 3 bases, and 8 bases lay in between. This CDR3 comprises 14 residues. Germline V CDR1 and CDR2: SGHKS, YYEKEE (reference sequence). This chain's CDR3 is CASSLVQGTDTQYF. The CDR3 bases that were read are TGTGCCAGCAGCTTGGTGCAGGGAACAGATACG.

This clone registers medium-sized by frequency. The missing CDR3 end, 3 residues past where the read stops, is filled in from the germline J gene. V is TRBV7-8 and J is TRBJ2-1; 12 bases line up with TRBD2. Germline CDR1 reads SGHVS; CDR2 reads FQNEAQ. V dropped 5 bases and J dropped 1; count of bases not matched to a gene: 9. This CDR3 has 18 amino acids. The DNA read from the CDR3 is TGTGCCAGCAGCCCAAGACTAGCGGGAGACCCATCCTACAATGAG. It codes for CASSPRLAGDPSYNE. In full, the CDR3 is CASSPRLAGDPSYNEQFF.

With regard to this clone: The CDR3 is cut off 3 residues early in the read; its end comes from the germline J gene. The chain uses TRBV7-9 and TRBJ2-1; the D gene is possibly TRBD1 (6 bases). The CDR3 sequence is 14 residues long. V was shortened by 3 bases and J by 3 bases, with 9 bases between the two germline ends. Germline V lookup: CDR1 SEHNR, CDR2 FQNEAQ (reference sequence). CDR3 DNA, as far as it was read: TGTGCCAGCAGCTTTGGGACAAACTACAATGAG. It translates to CASSFGTNYNE. The CDR3 in full is CASSFGTNYNEQFF.

As for this clone: The read ends 3 residues early relative to the CDR3; the germline J gene fills the gap. The chain links TRBV20-1 to TRBJ2-7, with 9 bases matching TRBD2. The CDR3 consists of 15 residues. J lost 2 bases, V lost 2 bases, and 7 bases had no gene match. From germline, CDR1 is DFQATT and CDR2 SNEGSKA (reference sequence). The sequenced CDR3 bases are TGCAGTGCTAGACAGGGACTAGCTGAGGCCTACGAG. It yields the protein CSARQGLAEAYE. The entire CDR3 reads CSARQGLAEAYEQYF.

Comment on this clone: The read stops 3 residues short of the end of the CDR3; the missing end is completed from the germline J gene. The rearrangement joins TRBV11-2 to TRBJ2-1, with a possible D match to TRBD2 (6 bases). The CDR3 has 12 amino acids. Trimming shortened V by 6 bases and J by 6 bases, and 9 bases separated the two germline ends. Germline V gene lookup returns CDR1 SGHAT and CDR2 FQNNGV. The CDR3 DNA, read in part, is TGTGCCAGCAGGGACTATAGCAATGAG. This gives the protein CASRDYSNE. The complete CDR3 reads CASRDYSNEQFF.

The chain's CDR3 is CASSSRQGREQYF. Incomplete CDR3 DNA: TGTGCCAGCAGTTCTCGACAGGGACGCGAG. The chain joins TRBV2 to TRBJ2-7; 7 bases align to TRBD1. The read ends 3 residues shy of where the CDR3 ends; the end is completed using the germline J gene. CDR3 length: 13 amino acids. V shed 5 bases, J shed 6 bases, and the junction held 7 bases outside the gene matches. Germline V gene data show CDR1 as SNHLY and CDR2 as FYNNEI.

Notes on this clone: The read stops 3 residues short of the end of the CDR3; the missing end is completed from the germline J gene. The rearrangement uses TRBV6-2 or TRBV6-3 and TRBJ2-7; TRBD1 is a possible D gene (6 bases). Germline-derived CDR1 and CDR2 are MNHEY and SVGEGT. The CDR3 covers 13 residues. Trimming removed 7 bases from V and 3 bases from J, with 13 bases in between. The part of the CDR3 DNA that was read is TGTGCCAGCAAATACCGGGACATCTACGAG. Translated, it gives CASKYRDIYE. The entire CDR3 reads CASKYRDIYEQYF.

Comment on this clone: The sequence runs out 3 residues before the end of the CDR3; the remainder is reconstructed from the germline J gene. This chain uses TRBV2 with TRBJ1-2, with 7 bases identical to TRBD1. Trimming cost V 7 bases and J 4 bases; bases outside gene matches: 9. Germline assignment: CDR1 SNHLY and CDR2 FYNNEI. The CDR3 sequence is 14 residues long. The CDR3 is CASTPGQPFYGYTF. CDR3 bases read: TGTGCCAGCACGCCGGGACAGCCTTTCTATGGC.

A word on this clone: The CDR3 end lies 3 residues beyond the end of the read and is filled in from the germline J gene. The chain recombines TRBV10-2 with TRBJ1-6; the D gene is possibly TRBD1 (6 bases). The CDR3 extends over 13 amino acids. Germline CDR1 is WSHSY and CDR2 is SAAADI. The V end was cut by 4 bases, the J end by 7 bases, with 8 bases between. The CDR3 loop reads CASSGQGNSPLHF. CDR3 bases read: TGCGCCAGCAGTGGGCAGGGGAATTCACCC.

In regard to this clone: The observed sequence ends 3 residues before the CDR3 terminus, with the missing tail filled in from the germline J gene. J is TRBJ2-5 and V is TRBV19; 9 bases fit TRBD2. The CDR3 is made up of 15 amino acids. The trim removed 7 bases at V and 0 bases at J, leaving 6 bases unmatched. Germline V gives CDR1 LNHDA, CDR2 SQIVND (reference sequence). The part of the CDR3 DNA that was read is TGTGCCAGTACGGCGGGAGGGCCGTACCAAGAGACC. It yields the protein CASTAGGPYQET. The full CDR3 reads CASTAGGPYQETQYF.

Turning to this clone: The read ends 3 residues before the CDR3 terminus; that terminus is restored from the germline J gene. The chain couples TRBV27 to TRBJ2-7, with 10 bases lining up with TRBD2. This CDR3 region has 15 residues. Germline CDR1 reads MNHEY; CDR2 reads SMNVEV (reference sequence). V shed 6 bases, J shed 2 bases, and the junction held 7 bases outside the gene matches. The CDR3 bases that were read are TGTGCCAGCAGAACCGGACTAGCGGAAACCTACGAG. Translation: CASRTGLAETYE. The CDR3, in full, reads CASRTGLAETYEQYF.

To note about this clone: Coverage ceases 3 residues before the CDR3 finishes, and the germline J gene fills in the end. The chain combines TRBV30 with TRBJ2-7, with 9 bases lining up with TRBD2. The germline V gene has CDR1 GTSNPN and CDR2 SVGIG (reference sequence). The CDR3 contains 12 residues. With V trimmed by 5 bases and J by 2 bases, 1 base remained unmatched. CDR3 DNA, as far as it was read: TGTGCCTGGGGACTAGCGCCCTACGAG. It codes for CAWGLAPYE. The full CDR3 is CAWGLAPYEQYF.

Points on this clone: The CDR3 goes on 3 residues after the read ends, and that part is filled in from the germline J gene. The gene calls are TRBV29-1 and TRBJ2-1, with D perhaps TRBD1 (5 bases). V was trimmed by 5 bases and J by 0 bases, leaving 14 bases between them. Looked up from germline, CDR1 is SQVTM and CDR2 is ANQGSEA. The CDR3 totals 15 residues. CDR3 bases read: TGCAGCGTTCCGTGGCAGGGAAGCTCCTACAATGAG. Translation gives CSVPWQGSSYNE. The complete CDR3 protein is CSVPWQGSSYNEQFF.

Of note for this clone: The observed sequence ends 3 residues before the CDR3 terminus, with the missing tail filled in from the germline J gene. The rearrangement joins TRBV5-1 to TRBJ1-2; 7 bases fit TRBD1. V shed 4 bases, J shed 4 bases, and the junction held 10 bases outside the gene matches. CDR3 size: 15 residues. Germline V CDR1 and CDR2: SGHRS, YFSETQ. CDR3 protein: CASSAGQPRIYGYTF. CDR3 bases read: TGCGCCAGCAGCGCGGGACAGCCCAGGATCTATGGC.

Concerning this clone: The read ends 3 residues before the CDR3 terminus; that terminus is restored from the germline J gene. The V call is TRBV20-1, the J call TRBJ1-2; 8 bases are shared with TRBD1. This CDR3 is built from 15 residues. The V gene end was trimmed by 2 bases and the J gene end by 3 bases; junction bases not matched to a gene: 8. CDR1 is DFQATT, CDR2 SNEGSKA, per germline (reference sequence). The CDR3 loop reads CSARSPGGIDYGYTF. CDR3 DNA (partial): TGCAGTGCTAGATCGCCAGGGGGCATTGACTATGGC.

Worth noting for this clone: The read terminates 3 residues ahead of where the CDR3 ends, so the germline J gene completes it. V and J are TRBV10-2 and TRBJ2-7; tentative D call: TRBD2 (6 bases). V was pared by 4 bases and J by 6 bases, with 13 bases between. Germline V gives CDR1 WSHSY, CDR2 SAAADI. The CDR3 is 13 residues long. The covered CDR3 bases are TGCGCCAGCAGTGGGCTAGCGCTAATCGAG. As protein: CASSGLALIE. The whole CDR3 protein reads CASSGLALIEQYF.

To note about this clone: Coverage ceases 3 residues before the CDR3 finishes, and the germline J gene fills in the end. This rearrangement joins TRBV2 to TRBJ1-1; D possibly corresponds to TRBD1 (6 bases). The CDR3 covers 14 residues. CDR1 and CDR2 from the germline V gene are SNHLY and FYNNEI. Trimming took 6 bases from V and 0 from J, leaving 11 bases between them. This CDR3 reads CASRPGTLNTEAFF. The DNA read from the CDR3 is TGTGCCAGCAGGCCCGGGACATTGAACACTGAA.

On this clone: The read gets to within 3 residues of the CDR3 end, and the germline J gene fills in the rest. The chain uses TRBV10-3 and TRBJ2-5; 10 nucleotides align to TRBD2. The ends lost 3 bases at V and 4 bases at J; junction bases unmatched: 5. The CDR3 consists of 15 residues. CDR1 and CDR2 from the germline V gene are ENHRY and SYGVKD. This chain's CDR3 is CAISDPGLARETQYF. Incomplete CDR3 DNA: TGTGCCATCAGTGACCCGGGACTAGCGAGAGAGACC.

Turning to this clone: The CDR3 extends 3 residues past the end of the read, so its final part is completed from the germline J gene. The V gene is TRBV13, the J gene TRBJ2-2; D gene uncertain. CDR3 length: 13 residues. In germline, CDR1 is PRHDT, CDR2 FYEKMQ (reference sequence). Trimming took 2 bases from V and 4 from J, leaving 5 bases between them. CDR3 bases read: TGTGCCAGCAGCTTAAGGGCCACCGGGGAG. It yields the protein CASSLRATGE. The full-length CDR3 reads as CASSLRATGELFF.

To note about this clone: Read data end 3 residues before the CDR3 end; the end is taken from the germline J gene. The chain is built from TRBV7-9 and TRBJ2-1; TRBD1 matches at 11 bases. V lost 4 bases to trimming and J lost 9 bases; unmatched junction nucleotides: 5. The CDR3 is made up of 14 amino acids. Per germline, CDR1 SEHNR and CDR2 FQNEAQ (reference sequence). CDR3 DNA (partial): TGTGCCAGCAGCTCGGGACAGGGGGAAACTGAG. It yields the protein CASSSGQGETE. The whole CDR3 region reads CASSSGQGETEQFF.

Note on this clone: Read coverage stops 3 residues before the CDR3 terminus; the germline J gene supplies the remainder. The chain recombines TRBV2 with TRBJ2-7; a weak D match, TRBD2 (6 bases). This CDR3 region has 15 residues. In germline, CDR1 is SNHLY, CDR2 FYNNEI. Trimming shortened V by 6 bases and J by 1 base, and 16 bases separated the two germline ends. The CDR3 DNA, read in part, is TGTGCCAGCAGGCCGGGACTGCAAGGATCCTACGAG. This translates into CASRPGLQGSYE. The full CDR3 is CASRPGLQGSYEQYF.

With respect to this clone: The CDR3 end falls 3 residues outside the read, so it is completed with the germline J gene. The chain uses TRBV12-5 and TRBJ1-1; tentatively, D is TRBD1 (6 bases). This CDR3 has 12 residues. The germline V gene has CDR1 LGHNT and CDR2 FRNRAP. CDR3 DNA (partial): TGTGCTAGTGGTTCGCAGGACAGAGAA. It encodes CASGSQDRE. The entire CDR3 protein is CASGSQDREAFF. The full variable domain, in which reference TRBV12-5 and TRBJ1-1 provide the parts outside the CDR3, is DARVTQTPRHKVTEMGQEVTMRCQPILGHNTVFWYRQTMMQGLELLAYFRNRAPLDDSGMPKDRFSAEMPDATLATLKIQPSEPRDSAVYFCASGSQDREAFFGQGTRLTVV.

With respect to this clone: Sequencing ends 3 residues short of the CDR3 end; the germline J gene provides the rest. The V and J genes are TRBV7-3 and TRBJ2-7, with 11 bases identical to TRBD2. The CDR3 spans 15 residues. CDR1 and CDR2 from the germline V gene are SGHTA and FQGTGA. After removal of 5 bases from V and 3 bases from J, the junction contained 6 bases not matched to a gene. CDR3 DNA (partial): TGTGCCAGCAGCCCACTAGCGGGAGAGGGCTACGAG. It yields the protein CASSPLAGEGYE. The CDR3 in its entirety is CASSPLAGEGYEQYF.

In the case of this clone: The read ends 3 residues early relative to the CDR3; the germline J gene fills the gap. This chain joins TRBV10-1 and TRBJ2-7, with D tentatively TRBD2 (6 bases). Trimming took off 3 bases at V and 4 bases at J, with 16 bases between the two ends. Per the germline V gene, CDR1 is WNHNN and CDR2 is SYGVQD (reference sequence). The CDR3 has 15 residues. The part of the CDR3 DNA that was read is TGCGCCAGCAGTGACCCGCGGGGATTTGGGTACGAG. This gives the protein CASSDPRGFGYE. Given in full, the CDR3 is CASSDPRGFGYEQYF.

On this clone: The read halts 3 residues ahead of the CDR3 end, with the missing end drawn from the germline J gene. This chain joins TRBV7-9 and TRBJ1-1; D is unclear. Trimming pared 5 bases from V and 1 base from J, leaving 11 bases between. Germline-derived CDR1 and CDR2 are SEHNR and FQNEAQ (reference sequence). The CDR3 contains 14 residues. This CDR3 is CASSPTFENTEAFF. Partial CDR3 DNA: TGTGCCAGCAGCCCAACTTTCGAGAACACTGAA.

With regard to this clone: The read comes to an end 3 residues before the CDR3 does, leaving the germline J gene to fill in the end. The chain carries TRBV19 and TRBJ1-5, with D tentatively TRBD1 (6 bases). In germline, CDR1 is LNHDA, CDR2 SQIVND (reference sequence). The CDR3 extends over 15 amino acids. Trimming cost V 3 bases and J 3 bases, with 12 bases left between them. CDR3 DNA (partial): TGTGCCAGTAGTATTGCAGGGGCCCTCAATCAGCCC. Its protein is CASSIAGALNQP. The full CDR3 is CASSIAGALNQPQHF.

With respect to this clone: The missing CDR3 end, 3 residues past where the read stops, is filled in from the germline J gene. The chain joins TRBV29-1 to TRBJ2-1; 11 nucleotides match TRBD1. Per germline, CDR1 SQVTM and CDR2 ANQGSEA. The length of the CDR3 is 15 residues. J gave up 8 bases and V 4 bases, and 10 bases lay outside the gene matches. This CDR3 reads CSVVNRDRGFDEQFF. CDR3 DNA (partial): TGCAGCGTTGTAAACCGGGACAGGGGGTTCGATGAG.

About this clone itself: The read ends 3 residues shy of where the CDR3 ends; the end is completed using the germline J gene. This chain uses TRBV19 with TRBJ2-1, with TRBD2 matching 14 bases. The CDR3 totals 19 residues. The V gene's germline CDR1 is LNHDA and CDR2 SQIVND (reference sequence). V lost 7 bases to trimming and J lost 0 bases; unmatched junction nucleotides: 11. Partial CDR3 DNA: TGTGCCAGTACCATCTCCGGGACTAGCGGGGGCAGCTCCTACAATGAG. This translates into CASTISGTSGGSSYNE. The whole CDR3 region reads CASTISGTSGGSSYNEQFF.